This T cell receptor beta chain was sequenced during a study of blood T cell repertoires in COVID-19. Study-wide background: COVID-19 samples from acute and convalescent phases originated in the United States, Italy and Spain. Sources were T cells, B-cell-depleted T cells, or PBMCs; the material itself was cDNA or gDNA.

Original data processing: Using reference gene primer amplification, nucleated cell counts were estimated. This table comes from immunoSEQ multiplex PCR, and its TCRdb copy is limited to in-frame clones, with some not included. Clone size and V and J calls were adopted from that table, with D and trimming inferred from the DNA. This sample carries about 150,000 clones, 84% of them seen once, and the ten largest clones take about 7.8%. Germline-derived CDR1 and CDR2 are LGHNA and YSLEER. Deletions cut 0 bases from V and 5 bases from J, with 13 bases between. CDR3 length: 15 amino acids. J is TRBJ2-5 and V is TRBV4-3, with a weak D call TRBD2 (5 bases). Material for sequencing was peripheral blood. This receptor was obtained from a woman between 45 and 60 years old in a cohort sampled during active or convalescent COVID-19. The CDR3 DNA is TGCGCCAGCAGCCAAGAGAGAAGCAGCGGCGAGACCCAGTACTTC. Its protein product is CASSQERSSGETQYF.